This T cell receptor (beta chain) derives from a study of shared clonotypes between healthy human individuals. Within Nashville, Tennessee resided all donors, each a Caucasian adult. This clone came up once. TCRdb's copy holds only in-frame clones and misses some; the assay was immunoSEQ multiplex PCR. Of around 2.5 million clones listed, 93% were seen once; the top ten hold 0.35% to 0.45%. Trimming removed 8 bases from V and 1 base from J, with 8 bases in between. Germline V gene data show CDR1 as MDHEN and CDR2 as SYDVKM. This CDR3 has 13 residues. The V and J genes are TRBV28 and TRBJ2-2; D is ambiguous. The sequence was obtained from a man younger than 35 in good health. Some clones in this sample may be carry-over from other donors' samples. The sequenced material came from naive CD4+ T cells from PBMCs. Subset: CD45RA+ positively selected. CDR3 DNA sequence: TGTGCCAGCTTGAACGGGAACACCGGGGAGCTGTTTTTT. Translated, it gives CASLNGNTGELFF. The full variable domain, its missing parts supplied by reference TRBV28 and TRBJ2-2, is DVKVTQSSRYLVKRTGEKVFLECVQDMDHENMFWYRQDPGLGLRLIYFSYDVKMKEKGDIPEGYSVSREKKERFSLILESASTNQTSMYLCASLNGNTGELFFGEGSRLTVL.